The source of this T cell receptor (beta chain) is a study of blood T cells in healthy people across ages. Findings and caveats of the study: Higher diversity, along with more naive CD4+ cells, distinguished long-lived donors from aged donors. As age increased, TCR beta diversity per million T cells fell in a roughly linear fashion.

There are 13 residues in the CDR3. V lost 1 base to trimming and J lost 6 bases, with 9 bases between them. In germline, CDR1 is SGHAT, CDR2 FQNNGV. A second PCR of about 6 to 12 cycles used a sample-barcoded 5' primer and a J-beta primer mix. With 12 random nucleotides, a template-switch adaptor tagged each individual cDNA molecule. Sequencing yielded, for each sample, at least 3 million paired-end reads carrying CDR3. TCRdb processed the 5' RACE reads anew with MiXCR; each CDR3 protein has one entry. The repertoire includes over 1,300,000 distinct CDR3 sequences, roughly 64% of them detected once, and 5% to 7% sits in the top ten. Worth noting for this clonotype: The antigen is not known.

The sequence derives from a man between 18 and 29 years old in good health. The chain couples TRBV11-2 to TRBJ1-2; possibly TRBD1 for D (5 bases). The source material was blood. CDR3 sequence (DNA): TGTGCCAGCAGCTTAGTAATGGGGCATGGCTACACCTTC. Translated, it gives CASSLVMGHGYTF.